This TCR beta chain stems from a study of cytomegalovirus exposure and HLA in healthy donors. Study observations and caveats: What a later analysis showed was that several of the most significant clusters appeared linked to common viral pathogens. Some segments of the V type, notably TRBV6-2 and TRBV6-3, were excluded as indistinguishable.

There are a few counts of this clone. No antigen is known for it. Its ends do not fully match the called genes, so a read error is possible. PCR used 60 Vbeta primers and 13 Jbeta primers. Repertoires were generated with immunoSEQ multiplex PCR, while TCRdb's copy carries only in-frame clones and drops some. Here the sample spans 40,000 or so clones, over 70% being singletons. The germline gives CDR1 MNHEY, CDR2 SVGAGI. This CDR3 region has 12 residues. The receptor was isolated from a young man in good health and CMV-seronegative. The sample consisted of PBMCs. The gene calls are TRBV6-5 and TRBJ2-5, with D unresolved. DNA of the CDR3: TGCGAAGTCTTAAAGCCGAGGGAGACCCAGTACTTC. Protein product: CEVLKPRETQYF.